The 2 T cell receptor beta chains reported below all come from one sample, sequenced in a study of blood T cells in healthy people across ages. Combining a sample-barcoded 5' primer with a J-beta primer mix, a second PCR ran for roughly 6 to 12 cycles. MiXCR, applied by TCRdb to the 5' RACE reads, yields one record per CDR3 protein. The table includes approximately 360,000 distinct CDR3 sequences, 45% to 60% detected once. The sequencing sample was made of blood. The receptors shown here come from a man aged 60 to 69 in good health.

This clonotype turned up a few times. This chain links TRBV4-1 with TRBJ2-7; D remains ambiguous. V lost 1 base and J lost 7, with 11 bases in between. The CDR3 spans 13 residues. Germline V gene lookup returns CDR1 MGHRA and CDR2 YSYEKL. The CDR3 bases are TGCGCCAGCAGCCAAGTAGGCTTCAAGGAGCAGTACTTC. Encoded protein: CASSQVGFKEQYF.

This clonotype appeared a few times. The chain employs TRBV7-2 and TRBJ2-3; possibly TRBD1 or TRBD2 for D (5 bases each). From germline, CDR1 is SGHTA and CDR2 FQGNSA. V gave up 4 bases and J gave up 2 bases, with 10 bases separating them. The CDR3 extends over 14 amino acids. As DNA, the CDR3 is TGTGCCAGCAGCTCGTCGGGACCCACAGATACGCAGTATTTT. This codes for CASSSSGPTDTQYF.